The T cell receptor (beta chain) under discussion was sequenced for a study of blood T cell repertoires in COVID-19. This CDR3 is 14 amino acids long. Germline V gene lookup returns CDR1 SGHRS and CDR2 YFSETQ. V shed 4 bases and J 1 base; nucleotides not matched to a gene: 4. TCRdb's copy holds only in-frame clones and misses some; the assay was immunoSEQ multiplex PCR. Of 150,000 to 180,000 clones in the sample, roughly 83% were seen once. The chain joins TRBV5-1 to TRBJ2-7, with 8 bases lining up with TRBD2. The TCR sequence derives from a woman in her fifties or sixties with acute or convalescent COVID-19. The sample comprised peripheral blood. The CDR3 bases are TGCGCCAGCAGCCGGGAGGGGTTATCCTACGAGCAGTACTTC. It encodes CASSREGLSYEQYF.